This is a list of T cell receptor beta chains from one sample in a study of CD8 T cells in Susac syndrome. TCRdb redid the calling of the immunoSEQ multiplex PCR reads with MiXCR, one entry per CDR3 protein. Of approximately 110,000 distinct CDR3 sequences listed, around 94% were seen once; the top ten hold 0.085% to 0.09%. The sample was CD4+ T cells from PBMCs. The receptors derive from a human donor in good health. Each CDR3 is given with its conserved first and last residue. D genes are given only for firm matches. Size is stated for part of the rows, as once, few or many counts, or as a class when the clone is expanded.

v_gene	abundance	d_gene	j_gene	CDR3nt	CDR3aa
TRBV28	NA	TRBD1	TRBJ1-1	TGTGCCAGCAGTTCGACAGGGATCATGAACACTGAAGCTTTCTTT	CASSSTGIMNTEAFF
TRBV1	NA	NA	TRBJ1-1	TGCACCAGCAGCCAAGATCGGAGACTTATAGAAGCTTTCTTT	CTSSQDRRLIEAFF
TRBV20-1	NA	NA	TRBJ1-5	TGCAGTGCTAGTGTGTCAGGTGACAATCAGCCCCAGCATTTT	CSASVSGDNQPQHF
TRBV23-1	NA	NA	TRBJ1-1	TGCGCCAGCAGTCTAGGCTGCACTGAAGCTTTCTTT	CASSLGCTEAFF
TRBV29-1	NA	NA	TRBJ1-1	TGCAGCGTGCCTCTACAGGGAGCGGGCACTGAAGCTTTCTTT	CSVPLQGAGTEAFF
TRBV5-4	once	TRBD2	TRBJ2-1	TGTGCCAGCAGCACAGGACTAGCGGGAGCCACTAATGAGCAGTTCTTC	CASSTGLAGATNEQFF
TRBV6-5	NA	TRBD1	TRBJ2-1	TGTGCCAGCAGTTACTCGATAGGGGGCTTTGAGCAGTTCTTC	CASSYSIGGFEQFF
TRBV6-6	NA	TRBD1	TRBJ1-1	TGTGCCAGCAGTTACGAGGGGGCGGAGAACACTGAAGCTTTCTTT	CASSYEGAENTEAFF
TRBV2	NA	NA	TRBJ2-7	TGTGCCAGCAGTCCAAGGACAGCTTTGCCCTACGAGCAGTACTTC	CASSPRTALPYEQYF
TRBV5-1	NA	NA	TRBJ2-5	TGCGCCAGCAGCTTGGACTCCGGGCCACAAGAGACCCAGTACTTC	CASSLDSGPQETQYF
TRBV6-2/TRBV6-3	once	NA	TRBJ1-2	TGTGCCAGCAGTTACGGGTTAAGGGTCCTTCGTCGAAAAGGCTACACCTTC	CASSYGLRVLRRKGYTF
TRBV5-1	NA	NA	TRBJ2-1	TGCGCCAGCAGCTTGTGGGGGGATGAGCAGTTCTTC	CASSLWGDEQFF
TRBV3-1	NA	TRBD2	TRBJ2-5	TGTGCCAGCAGCCCTAGCGGGTCGGGGGAGACCCAGTACTTC	CASSPSGSGETQYF
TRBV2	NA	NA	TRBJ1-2	TGTGCCAGCAGGCAGTCTAACTATGGCTACACCTTC	CASRQSNYGYTF
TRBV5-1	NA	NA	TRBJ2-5	TGCGCCAGCAGCCCCGTTAGGGAAGAGACCCAGTACTTC	CASSPVREETQYF
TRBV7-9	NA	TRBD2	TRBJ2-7	TGTGCCAGCAACGATGGGACTAGCGGGTACGAGCAGTACTTC	CASNDGTSGYEQYF
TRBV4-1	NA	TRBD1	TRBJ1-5	TGCGCCAGCAGCCAAGGGGGACAGGGGGCGAGGTCCCAGCATTTT	CASSQGGQGARSQHF
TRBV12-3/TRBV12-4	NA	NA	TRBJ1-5	TGTGCCAGCAGTTTATCTGGGGACAATCAGCCCCAGCATTTT	CASSLSGDNQPQHF